This is a list of T cell receptor beta chains from one sample in a study of T cell responses to AZD1222 COVID-19 vaccine. The assay was immunoSEQ multiplex PCR, and TCRdb's table has in-frame clones only and misses some. Among about 130,000 clones listed, nearly 90% were seen once. The sequencing used peripheral blood, collected 28 days after the second AZD1222 dose. The receptors come from an adult who received the AZD1222 COVID-19 vaccine. Each CDR3 is given with its conserved first and last residue. Each record gives: V gene, J gene, clone size, D gene, CDR3 protein, CDR3 DNA. D genes are given only for firm matches. Size is omitted from some rows. Given values are once, few, many or a class for expanded clones.

>TRBV6-2/TRBV6-3|TRBJ1-6|-|TRBD1
CASSSPGQGNSPLHF
TGTGCCAGCAGTTCCCCGGGACAGGGGAATTCACCCCTCCACTTT
>TRBV9|TRBJ2-2|-|-
CASSPRISTGELFF
TGTGCCAGCAGCCCCAGAATTTCTACCGGGGAGCTGTTTTTT
>TRBV6-5|TRBJ2-1|-|-
CASNIAFSSYNEQFF
TGTGCCAGCAACATAGCGTTTAGCTCCTACAATGAGCAGTTCTTC
>TRBV18|TRBJ1-2|-|-
CASSPRDRDYGYTF
TGTGCCAGCTCACCAAGGGACCGAGACTATGGCTACACCTTC
>TRBV11-2|TRBJ1-1|-|-
CASSPEVGSPYTEAFF
TGTGCCAGCAGCCCCGAGGTTGGGTCCCCTTACACTGAAGCTTTCTTT
>TRBV7-2|TRBJ1-2|-|-
CASSLGRANYGYTF
TGTGCCAGCAGCTTAGGCAGAGCTAACTATGGCTACACCTTC
>TRBV12-5|TRBJ2-7|once|-
CASGFNSYEQYF
TGTGCTAGTGGTTTCAACTCCTACGAGCAGTACTTC
>TRBV14|TRBJ1-5|-|-
CASSPHEGQPQHF
TGTGCCAGCAGCCCCCACGAGGGTCAGCCCCAGCATTTT
>TRBV11-3|TRBJ2-7|-|TRBD1
CASPLRDRHEQYF
TGTGCCAGCCCCCTCCGGGACAGGCACGAGCAGTACTTC
>TRBV2|TRBJ2-7|few|-
CASSGDSYEQYF
TGTGCCAGCAGTGGGGACTCGTACGAGCAGTACTTC
>TRBV5-1|TRBJ1-6|-|-
CASSLAENSPLHF
TGCGCCAGCAGCTTGGCCGAAAATTCACCCCTCCACTTT
>TRBV19|TRBJ1-5|-|-
CASSPEGRQVWSNQPQHF
TGTGCCAGTAGTCCAGAGGGTCGACAGGTCTGGAGCAATCAGCCCCAGCATTTT
>TRBV5-4|TRBJ1-1|-|TRBD1
CASAPGQVNTEAFF
TGTGCCAGCGCGCCGGGACAGGTGAACACTGAAGCTTTCTTT
>TRBV11-3|TRBJ1-1|-|-
CASSSQGDSEAFF
TGTGCCAGCAGCTCCCAAGGGGATTCGGAAGCTTTCTTT
>TRBV19|TRBJ2-5|-|TRBD1
CASSIDRGTGRETQYF
TGTGCCAGTAGTATAGATCGCGGGACAGGGAGAGAGACCCAGTACTTC
>TRBV7-8|TRBJ2-3|-|TRBD2
CASSSVAGGDTQYF
TGTGCCAGCAGCTCGGTAGCGGGAGGAGATACGCAGTATTTT
>TRBV5-4|TRBJ2-5|-|TRBD2
CASSHMTSGGMGTQYF
TGTGCCAGCAGCCACATGACTAGCGGGGGGATGGGGACCCAGTACTTC
>TRBV6-5|TRBJ2-3|-|-
CASGGGVSTDTQYF
TGTGCCAGCGGGGGTGGAGTCAGTACAGATACGCAGTATTTT
>TRBV6-4|TRBJ2-1|few|-
CATKQLGTLDEQFF
TGTGCCACCAAGCAATTGGGGACTCTGGATGAGCAGTTCTTC
>TRBV6-5|TRBJ1-3|-|-
CASSPGRDGGNTIYF
TGTGCCAGCAGCCCGGGCCGGGACGGTGGAAACACCATATATTTT
>TRBV3-1/TRBV3-2|TRBJ1-4|-|-
CASSQVKGRMGGGEKLFF
TGTGCCAGCAGCCAAGTGAAGGGGCGCATGGGGGGTGGTGAAAAACTGTTTTTT
>TRBV6-5|TRBJ1-2|few|-
CASSWTDTSYGYTF
TGTGCCAGCAGTTGGACGGATACCAGCTATGGCTACACCTTC
>TRBV9|TRBJ1-2|-|TRBD1
CASSVGLRGQGVRGYTF
TGTGCCAGCAGCGTAGGTCTAAGGGGGCAGGGGGTCCGTGGCTACACCTTC
>TRBV6-2/TRBV6-3|TRBJ2-2|few|-
CASSSRGSRTGELFF
TGTGCCAGCAGTTCCCGGGGGTCGAGGACCGGGGAGCTGTTTTTT
>TRBV7-2|TRBJ1-2|-|TRBD1
CASSLGVQGGNYGYTF
TGTGCCAGCAGCTTAGGGGTACAGGGGGGAAACTATGGCTACACCTTC
>TRBV28|TRBJ1-1|-|-
CATIDGGENTEAFF
TGTGCCACCATAGACGGAGGGGAGAACACTGAAGCTTTCTTT
>TRBV5-1|TRBJ1-1|-|-
CASMLTETNTEAFF
TGCGCCAGCATGTTAACAGAAACGAACACTGAAGCTTTCTTT
>TRBV5-1|TRBJ1-5|-|TRBD1
CASSSTGGNQPQHF
TGCGCCAGCAGCTCGACAGGGGGCAATCAGCCCCAGCATTTT
>TRBV24-1|TRBJ2-2|-|-
CATMSSMNTGELFF
TGTGCCACCATGAGCTCCATGAACACCGGGGAGCTGTTTTTT
>TRBV6-5|TRBJ1-1|-|TRBD1
CASANGQGGTEAFF
TGTGCCAGCGCAAATGGACAGGGAGGGACTGAAGCTTTCTTT
>TRBV7-2|TRBJ2-3|-|TRBD2
CASSLVPAGGRDTQYF
TGTGCCAGCAGCTTAGTCCCAGCGGGGGGAAGAGATACGCAGTATTTT
>TRBV19|TRBJ1-6|-|-
CASSIVPGSVSPLHF
TGTGCCAGTAGTATAGTTCCAGGATCAGTTTCACCCCTCCACTTT
>TRBV5-3|TRBJ1-2|-|-
CARSWTETYGYTF
TGTGCCAGAAGCTGGACGGAAACTTATGGCTACACCTTC
>TRBV5-5|TRBJ1-6|once|TRBD1
CASSLEQGSSYNSPLHF
TGTGCCAGCAGCTTAGAACAGGGGAGCTCCTATAATTCACCCCTCCACTTT
>TRBV18|TRBJ2-1|-|-
CASSPPGLDEQFF
TGTGCCAGCTCACCACCGGGTTTGGATGAGCAGTTCTTC
>TRBV20-1|TRBJ1-2|-|-
CSASPGYTF
TGCAGTGCTAGTCCTGGCTACACCTTC
>TRBV27|TRBJ2-7|-|-
CASRPTGLPYEQYF
TGTGCCAGCAGGCCCACAGGGCTACCCTACGAGCAGTACTTC
>TRBV3-1/TRBV3-2|TRBJ2-7|few|-
CASSQGLGYEQYF
TGTGCCAGCAGCCAGGGTTTGGGGTACGAGCAGTACTTC
>TRBV4-1|TRBJ2-1|-|TRBD2
CASRHGLAGDNEQFF
TGCGCCAGCAGGCACGGACTAGCGGGAGACAATGAGCAGTTCTTC
>TRBV4-1|TRBJ2-7|few|TRBD2
CASSQEKREHYEQYF
TGCGCCAGCAGCCAAGAGAAGCGGGAGCACTACGAGCAGTACTTC
>TRBV19|TRBJ1-3|-|-
CASTSFQGSGNTIYF
TGTGCCAGTACTTCCTTTCAGGGAAGTGGAAACACCATATATTTT
>TRBV4-3|TRBJ2-1|-|TRBD2
CASSPGTSGGPYNEQFF
TGCGCCAGCAGCCCCGGGACTAGCGGGGGACCCTACAATGAGCAGTTCTTC
>TRBV4-1|TRBJ1-2|many|TRBD1
CASSQDLWDREVFGYTF
TGCGCCAGCAGCCAAGATCTTTGGGACAGGGAGGTATTTGGCTACACCTTC
>TRBV28|TRBJ1-3|-|-
CASSLRRVGNTIYF
TGTGCCAGCAGTTTACGTCGGGTTGGAAACACCATATATTTT
>TRBV5-1|TRBJ2-5|few|-
CASSLAETQYF
TGCGCCAGCAGCTTGGCTGAGACCCAGTACTTC
>TRBV7-9|TRBJ2-7|-|TRBD2
CASSLTRTSDYEQYF
TGTGCCAGCAGCTTAACGAGGACTAGCGACTACGAGCAGTACTTC
>TRBV5-6|TRBJ2-1|-|TRBD1
CASSSSNIRQGDYNEQFF
TGTGCCAGCAGCTCGTCAAATATTCGACAGGGGGATTACAATGAGCAGTTCTTC
>TRBV7-6|TRBJ1-1|few|-
CASSLSQGRTEAFF
TGTGCCAGCAGCCTCAGCCAGGGACGCACTGAAGCTTTCTTT
>TRBV30|TRBJ1-5|-|-
CAWSVLSSYQPQHF
TGTGCCTGGAGTGTACTCTCGAGTTACCAGCCCCAGCATTTT
>TRBV9|TRBJ2-1|-|TRBD2
CASSTRGGAVNEQFF
TGTGCCAGCAGCACCCGGGGGGGCGCAGTAAATGAGCAGTTCTTC
>TRBV13|TRBJ1-1|-|TRBD1
CASSPQGRNTEAFF
TGTGCCAGCAGCCCACAGGGGAGGAACACTGAAGCTTTCTTT
>TRBV5-1|TRBJ1-4|-|TRBD1
CASSGGDRTVLFF
TGCGCCAGCAGCGGAGGGGACAGGACTGTACTGTTTTTT
>TRBV5-1|TRBJ2-5|-|-
CASSRDPAGLQETQYF
TGCGCCAGCAGCCGCGACCCAGCGGGCCTGCAAGAGACCCAGTACTTC
>TRBV15|TRBJ1-6|-|-
CATSRAVGAGSYNSPLHF
TGTGCCACCAGCAGAGCTGTAGGGGCCGGGTCCTATAATTCACCCCTCCACTTT
>TRBV3-1/TRBV3-2|TRBJ2-5|-|-
CASSQDGWAQYF
TGTGCCAGCAGCCAAGATGGGTGGGCCCAGTACTTC
>TRBV9|TRBJ2-7|-|TRBD1
CASSRGQGYEQYF
TGTGCCAGCAGCAGGGGACAGGGGTACGAGCAGTACTTC
>TRBV6-5|TRBJ2-2|-|-
CASSFRRTGELFF
TGTGCCAGCAGTTTTCGGCGCACCGGGGAGCTGTTTTTT
>TRBV25-1|TRBJ2-1|-|-
CASSELATSRDEQFF
TGTGCCAGCAGTGAATTGGCCACTAGTAGGGATGAGCAGTTCTTC
>TRBV6-4|TRBJ2-1|once|TRBD2
CASSSLAGGRNEQFF
TGTGCCAGCAGTTCGCTAGCGGGGGGGCGCAATGAGCAGTTCTTC